This T cell receptor (beta chain) came from a study of OX40 agonist ivuxolimab in advanced cancers. This clone was picked up one time. Its antigen is undetermined. Its ends do not fully match the called genes, so a read error is possible. Study conclusions and caveats: Both CD4+ and CD8+ T cell populations in blood had undergone clonal expansion by week 6 at 0.1 to 3.0 mg/kg.

Assay used: immunoSEQ multiplex PCR; TCRdb lists only in-frame clones, some missing. The table includes 40,000 to 60,000 clones, almost 80% detected once. In germline, CDR1 is SNHLY, CDR2 FYNNEI. CDR3 size: 14 residues. This chain connects TRBV2 to TRBJ2-1; 7 nucleotides agree with TRBD2. The receptor's source is an adult with an advanced solid tumor such as melanoma, head and neck, liver or kidney cancer. This specimen was CD4+ or CD8+ T cells sorted from blood, taken in a trial of the OX40 agonist ivuxolimab. CDR3 protein: CASSQRDPYNEQLF. The DNA of the CDR3 is TGTGCCAGCAGTCAGCGGGATCCGTACAATGAGCAGCTCTTC.